A selection of T cell receptor beta chains follows, all from one sample in a study of blood T cell repertoires in COVID-19. The method was immunoSEQ multiplex PCR; TCRdb's version includes in-frame clones alone and lacks a portion of them. The table lists some 250,000 clones, about 79% of them singletons. The specimen was peripheral blood. These receptors all stem from a woman at least 80 years old with acute or convalescent COVID-19. Both conserved end residues are part of each CDR3. D genes are given only for firm matches. Clone sizes are given selectively: once, few, many, or a class where the clone is expanded.

abundance	j_gene	v_gene	d_gene	CDR3nt	CDR3aa
once	TRBJ2-1	TRBV3-1/TRBV3-2	NA	TGTGCCAGCAGCCAAGACCACAGGGTGCTACGGGAGCAGTTCTTC	CASSQDHRVLREQFF
NA	TRBJ2-7	TRBV28	TRBD2	TGTGCCAGCAGTTTGGGGACTAGCAGGCGCTACGAGCAGTACTTC	CASSLGTSRRYEQYF
NA	TRBJ2-1	TRBV7-9	NA	TGTGCCAGCAGCCTATCCCCGTACAATGAGCAGTTCTTC	CASSLSPYNEQFF
NA	TRBJ1-4	TRBV6-5	TRBD1	TGTGCCAGCCGGACAGGATTGAATGAAAAACTGTTTTTT	CASRTGLNEKLFF
NA	TRBJ2-1	TRBV19	TRBD1	TGTGCCAGTAGCCCACCGGGACAGGGTGGCAATGAGCAGTTCTTC	CASSPPGQGGNEQFF
NA	TRBJ2-6	TRBV14	NA	TGTGCCAGCAGCCAGGGGCCCCTTTCCTCAACTGGGGCCAACGTCCTGACTTTC	CASSQGPLSSTGANVLTF
NA	TRBJ2-7	TRBV7-2	TRBD1	TGTGCCAGCAGCTTCACCGGGACAGGGACCTACGAGCAGTACTTC	CASSFTGTGTYEQYF
NA	TRBJ1-2	TRBV7-3	NA	TGTGCCAGCAGCTTAATGGGGGGTAGGAGTGGCTACACCTTC	CASSLMGGRSGYTF
NA	TRBJ1-1	TRBV5-1	NA	TGCGCCAGCAGCTTCGACAGTAACACTGAAGCTTTCTTT	CASSFDSNTEAFF
NA	TRBJ1-2	TRBV28	NA	TGTGCCAGCGAACCAGGGTACTATGGCTACACCTTC	CASEPGYYGYTF
NA	TRBJ2-2	TRBV5-1	TRBD1	TGCGCCAGCAGCTTGGCCTACAGGGGCAACACCGGGGAGCTGTTTTTT	CASSLAYRGNTGELFF
NA	TRBJ2-1	TRBV2	NA	TGTGCCAGCACCGAAAGAGAGGGAGTGAATGAGCAGTTCTTC	CASTEREGVNEQFF
NA	TRBJ2-5	TRBV10-3	NA	TGTGCCATCAGGGGGACTGGGTTTCGGGAGACCCAGTACTTC	CAIRGTGFRETQYF
NA	TRBJ1-5	TRBV11-2	NA	TGTGCCAGCAGCTTAGGCAGGGTCGATCAGCCCCAGCATTTT	CASSLGRVDQPQHF
few	TRBJ1-4	TRBV28	TRBD1	TGTGCCAGCAGTTTAATCGGGACAGGGAATGAAAAACTGTTTTTT	CASSLIGTGNEKLFF
NA	TRBJ1-3	TRBV6-1	NA	TGTGCCAGCAGTGAACGGAGCCACCGGCGTAACACCATATATTTT	CASSERSHRRNTIYF
NA	TRBJ2-7	TRBV4-2	NA	TGTGCCAGCAGCCTGTTACTAGTGGACAGCCCCTACGAGCAGTACTTC	CASSLLLVDSPYEQYF
few	TRBJ1-5	TRBV2	NA	TGTGCCAGCAGGAAAGACCGGGGCAATCAGCCCCAGCATTTT	CASRKDRGNQPQHF
once	TRBJ2-1	TRBV18	NA	TGTGCCAGCTCAGGGGGACTCGACAATGAGCAGTTCTTC	CASSGGLDNEQFF
NA	TRBJ1-5	TRBV2	NA	TGTGCCAGCAGTGACGGGAATCAGCCCCAGCATTTT	CASSDGNQPQHF
NA	TRBJ2-4	TRBV2	NA	TGTGCCAGCAGTGTCCGGGGGGCCTCAACATCATTTCAGTACTTC	CASSVRGASTSFQYF
NA	TRBJ1-5	TRBV28	NA	TGTGCCAGCAGCTTTTTCGGGACAAAGGGGGATCAGCCCCAGCATTTT	CASSFFGTKGDQPQHF
NA	TRBJ2-2	TRBV6-6	TRBD1	TGTGCCAGCAGTTACTCGACAGGGGGCGGAACCGGGGAGCTGTTTTTT	CASSYSTGGGTGELFF
NA	TRBJ2-2	TRBV4-1	NA	TGCGCCAGCAGCCAAGTTTCCGGGGGGAACACCGGGGAGCTGTTTTTT	CASSQVSGGNTGELFF